The next 13 T cell receptor beta chains were all read from a single sample in a study of control samples from healthy donors and cancer patients. Using immunoSEQ multiplex PCR, the repertoire was profiled, and TCRdb retains in-frame clones only, with some absent. Among about 59,000 clones listed, about 92% were seen once. The specimen was PBMCs. The receptors stem from a man aged 35 to 55 with colorectal cancer.

The V and J genes are TRBV11-2 and TRBJ2-3, with D uncertain. Germline CDR1 reads SGHAT; CDR2 reads FQNNGV. The V and J ends lost 1 base and 6 bases respectively, with 2 bases between them. CDR3 length: 11 amino acids. CDR3 DNA sequence: TGTGCCAGCAGCTTAGGGGATACGCAGTATTTT. Its protein is CASSLGDTQYF.

This rearrangement joins TRBV29-1 to TRBJ1-2; unclear D gene. Germline lookup yields CDR1 SQVTM and CDR2 ANQGSEA. The CDR3 is made up of 12 amino acids. V lost 6 bases to trimming and J lost 8 bases, with 16 bases between them. CDR3 region: CSVASASGGYTF. The CDR3 DNA reads as TGCAGCGTCGCTTCAGCCTCCGGGGGCTACACCTTC.

This rearrangement joins TRBV18 to TRBJ1-4; 7 bases are a match to TRBD1. The CDR3 runs 14 residues. CDR1 and CDR2 from the germline V gene are KGHSH and LQKENI. Germline trimming cut 6 bases from V and 5 bases from J; bases unmatched to any gene: 6. The CDR3 sequence is CASSPGTANEKLFF. The CDR3 DNA reads as TGTGCCAGCTCTCCCGGGACAGCAAATGAAAAACTGTTTTTT.

This chain connects TRBV5-1 to TRBJ1-1; D perhaps matches TRBD1 (5 bases). This CDR3 region has 14 residues. The germline gives CDR1 SGHRS, CDR2 YFSETQ. Trimming shortened V by 5 bases and J by 3 bases, and 14 bases separated the two germline ends. The DNA of the CDR3 is TGCGCCAGCAGTATCCGAGCGGGGGACACTGAAGCTTTCTTT. Protein sequence: CASSIRAGDTEAFF.

The CDR3 spells CASSSPILGANEKLFF. The DNA of the CDR3 is TGTGCCAGCAGTAGCCCCATTTTAGGTGCCAATGAAAAACTGTTTTTT. The chain employs TRBV7-9 and TRBJ1-4; D is uncertain. CDR3 size: 16 residues. Per germline, CDR1 SEHNR and CDR2 FQNEAQ (reference sequence). V lost 6 bases, J lost 5 bases, and 19 bases lay in between.

This chain joins TRBV18 and TRBJ2-1; TRBD1 aligns across 8 bases. The CDR3 contains 15 residues. CDR1 and CDR2 (germline): KGHSH, LQKENI. V lost 4 bases and J lost 5; bases outside the gene matches: 7. The CDR3 is CASSQGTGGDNEQFF. The CDR3 DNA reads TGTGCCAGCTCACAGGGGACAGGAGGGGACAATGAGCAGTTCTTC.

This chain links TRBV6-5 with TRBJ2-7; D not certain. From germline, CDR1 is MNHEY and CDR2 SVGAGI. V lost 6 bases and J lost 11, with 20 bases in between. The CDR3 runs 13 residues. CDR3 region: CASSSQPEDHEYF. The CDR3 nucleotides are TGTGCCAGCAGCTCGCAGCCAGAGGACCATGAGTACTTC.

This rearrangement joins TRBV9 to TRBJ1-6; the D is unclear. Germline lookup yields CDR1 SGDLS and CDR2 YYNGEE. CDR3 length: 14 residues. Trimming removed 5 bases at V and 6 bases at J, with 12 bases between. As DNA, the CDR3 is TGTGCCAGCAGGCCGGACGGACCTAATTCACCCCTCCACTTT. This encodes CASRPDGPNSPLHF.

The CDR3 DNA follows: TGCGCCAGCAGTTCCCAAGTAGTGAACACTGAAGCTTTCTTT. Translation gives CASSSQVVNTEAFF. The chain combines TRBV5-1 with TRBJ1-1; D call uncertain. The germline V gene has CDR1 SGHRS and CDR2 YFSETQ. The CDR3 is made up of 14 amino acids. The ends were cut back, 5 bases at V and 0 bases at J, with 11 bases in the middle.

V and J are TRBV7-9 and TRBJ2-7; D is ambiguous. With 5 bases removed from V and 5 bases from J, the gap between germline ends came to 16 bases. The CDR3 covers 14 residues. Germline CDR1 SEHNR, CDR2 FQNEAQ (reference sequence). The CDR3 sequence: CASSPGSPLDEQYF. The CDR3, as DNA: TGTGCCAGCAGCCCCGGTTCCCCGCTAGACGAGCAGTACTTC.

V gene TRBV27 combines with J gene TRBJ2-3; 7 bases fit TRBD1. The trim removed 7 bases at V and 4 bases at J, leaving 5 bases unmatched. This CDR3 region has 13 residues. The germline CDR1 and CDR2 sequences are MNHEY and SMNVEV (reference sequence). The CDR3 DNA reads TGTGCCAGCAACTATCAGGGGGCAGATACGCAGTATTTT. Amino acid sequence: CASNYQGADTQYF.

The chain is built from TRBV5-6 and TRBJ1-1, with D tentatively TRBD1 (5 bases). Germline CDR1 reads SGHDT; CDR2 reads YYEEEE. Deletions cut 6 bases from V and 1 base from J, with 13 bases between. This CDR3 is 14 amino acids long. The CDR3 DNA reads as TGTGCCAGCACCACCGGGGCGTCGAACACTGAAGCTTTCTTT. This encodes CASTTGASNTEAFF.

The J gene is TRBJ2-1, the V gene TRBV3-1 (or the pseudogene TRBV3-2); 10 bases fit TRBD1. The CDR3 spans 15 residues. Germline trimming cut 3 bases from V and 6 bases from J; bases unmatched to any gene: 5. Germline loops: CDR1 LGHDT, CDR2 YNNKEL (reference sequence). CDR3 residues: CASSHRDRGFNEQFF. CDR3 coding DNA: TGTGCCAGCAGCCACCGGGACAGGGGTTTCAATGAGCAGTTCTTC.